This T cell receptor beta chain was observed in a study of naive and memory T cell subsets. This CDR3 region has 12 residues. Trimming cost V 4 bases and J 2 bases, with 9 bases left between them. The germline V gene has CDR1 SQVTM and CDR2 ANQGSEA. General study findings and limits: Naive and memory subsets had different power law exponents for TCR abundance.

Both TRBC1 and TRBC2 were covered by a beta constant-region primer of two equimolar oligonucleotides. Nested alpha and beta constant-region primers with the SP2 primer drove four PCR rounds on ligated cDNA. An oligonucleotide with the SP2 primer and a 12-nucleotide UMI was ligated to the cDNA 3' end. MiXCR, run by TCRdb on the UMI-ligation and nested PCR reads, gives a single entry per CDR3 protein. This sample has more than 100,000 distinct CDR3 sequences, with 36% found just once. About this clonotype itself: The target antigen is unknown.

This chain uses TRBV29-1 with TRBJ2-7; TRBD1 might be the D (5 bases). The specimen was central memory CD4+ T cells from blood. This TCR was sampled from a human donor in good health. CDR3 nucleotide sequence: TGCAGCGTTGGACAGCAGCCCTACGAGCAGTACTTC. Translation: CSVGQQPYEQYF.